This note documents a single T cell receptor beta chain sequence. These data come from a study of identical twins. One entry per CDR3 protein results from TCRdb running MiXCR on the 5' RACE reads. The sample consists of about 900,000 distinct CDR3 sequences, 9% to 15% of them appearing once. Germline-derived CDR1 and CDR2 are MGHRA and YSYEKL. There are 16 residues in the CDR3. Losses at the gene ends were 1 base for V and 3 bases for J; bases not matched to a gene: 4. The same data also contributed to another study, on yellow fever vaccine responses in identical twins.

The clonotype was recovered from a woman aged 18 to 35 in good health. The sample comprised PBMCs. The V gene is TRBV4-1, the J gene TRBJ2-2; 8 bases fit TRBD2. DNA for the CDR3: TGCGCCAGCAGCCAAGGAGCGGGAGAGCACACCGGGGAGCTGTTTTTT. This encodes CASSQGAGEHTGELFF.